The text below deals with one T cell receptor (beta chain). Its antigen remains undetermined. This record comes from a study of cytomegalovirus exposure and HLA in healthy donors (dated by TCRdb to about 2017). Describing the broader study: An earlier analysis of roughly 610 of the donors reported 276 Gb of sequence data and around 100 million unique TCR beta sequences obtained from around 170 million T cells. Genome-wide SNP genotypes for about 55% of the roughly 670 donors were used in a later genetic analysis, which treated that subset as a discovery cohort. Among roughly 400 genotyped donors of the cohort, an average of roughly 240,000 unique TCR beta nucleotide sequences were sequenced per donor, approximately 20% of them non-productive. To predict cytomegalovirus infection status, the study brought together high-throughput TCR immunosequencing, statistical association of individual TCRs with disease status, and machine learning. In addition to the first cohort of 500 to 850 subjects, a separate validation cohort of 130 or so different subjects was used. The study profiled the T cell repertoires of hundreds of subjects by immunosequencing and related them to cytomegalovirus serostatus. An earlier analysis of around 580 of the donors used high-throughput TCR beta sequencing to judge whether each TCR beta V gene segment behaved as functional or pseudogenic. All discovery cohort repertoires had been generated using a single sequencing platform. Of the roughly 400 genotyped donors, about 80% fell in the genetic ancestry cluster associated with self-reported Caucasian donors. An early release covering roughly 580 HLA-typed donors comprised about 300 gigabases of sequencing data and some 79 million unique TCR sequences. Donor age, sex, ethnicity and CMV serostatus were compiled alongside the repertoire data. The number of donors typed differed by locus, with about 629-630 for A, B, C, DRB1 and DQB1, around 500 for DQA1, approximately 580 for DPA1, and about 450 for DPB1. The later analysis used no new phenotypic data to find candidate immune exposures, relying instead on TCR beta sequences and their occurrence across donors. The study aimed to test whether cataloging public T cell receptors could reveal signatures of past pathogen exposure. Class I and class II HLA loci were covered by the typing at four-digit resolution. A later analysis re-analyzed previously published TCR beta repertoires from roughly 690 donors and added high-resolution HLA genotyping to study TCR occurrence patterns. A few DR-DQ haplotypes were treated as single units for association and clustering because of strong linkage in the cohort.

Results and caveats for the whole study, not just this receptor: In a later genetic analysis, a missense DCLRE1C variant was associated with V-gene and J-gene trimming of TCR beta chains, and the association was replicated in an independent cohort. A later analysis associated 15,000 to 20,000 TCR beta sequences with specific HLA alleles at a false discovery rate of 0.05. Presence/absence analyses assumed roughly uniform sequencing depth across donors, an assumption that may not hold. A further reported finding was that TCR beta sequences accurately predicted the HLA-A and HLA-B alleles for most subjects in the first cohort. In a later genetic analysis, fewer N-insertions in productive TCRs were reported among donors in an Asian-associated ancestry cluster than the roughly 700-donor mean. In a later analysis, TCR association rates were found to vary across HLA loci, with the most associated TCRs seen for DRB1 alleles and the fewest for HLA-C alleles. In the study, 150 to 200 TCR beta chains were listed as associated with cytomegalovirus. Compared with equally common non-associated chains, HLA-associated TCR beta chains in a later analysis were more clonally expanded and had lower generation probabilities. The classifier was reported to diagnose cytomegalovirus status with high specificity and sensitivity in both the original cohort and the validation cohort. HLA typing was unavailable for some donors at each locus, so association tests used only the typed subset. The cohort was sequenced for TCR beta chains only, and without alpha or paired-chain data the features that could be detected were limited. In an earlier analysis of approximately 590 of the donors, most TCR beta V segments appeared in productive rearrangements about 87% or about 30% of the time, broadly matching IMGT annotations. The only immune exposure information available for the cohort was CMV serostatus. Because counts were too low, seventeen rarely observed V segments, including chromosome 9 orphons, were excluded from the earlier analysis of under 650 of the donors. Across donors, most TCR sequences were observed very rarely, whereas some public TCRs were present in many individuals. A group of highly shared sequence variants was considered likely to be a technical artifact of the sequencing pipeline. The authors suggested that the approach could potentially be extended to other disease states and immunological phenotypes. Correlated functional status among segregating V segments might be attributable to linkage disequilibrium, but an unknown experimental factor could not be ruled out. Because the 87-base-pair reads could not distinguish some IMGT-functional V segments, including TRBV6-2 and TRBV6-3, those segments were excluded. A few of the identified cytomegalovirus-associated TCR beta chains were confirmed in vitro to be specific for cytomegalovirus antigens. According to a later analysis, most CMV-associated TCR beta chains appeared to be HLA-restricted, and the HLA associations seemed to be driven largely by CMV exposure. When HLA alleles, especially DR and DQ, strongly co-occurred, attributing TCR associations to individual alleles was difficult. A later analysis reported that several top co-occurrence clusters appeared linked to parvovirus B19, influenza, CMV and Epstein-Barr virus.

In total, 500 to 700 healthy bone marrow donors made up the cohort. Cohort members were all nominally healthy when sampled, although unrecorded immune exposures were likely present. The donor was CMV seronegative and belonged to the group of approximately 320 seronegative cohort members. A peripheral blood sample was provided by each donor, and peripheral blood mononuclear cells were used for TCR beta sequencing. The Qiagen DNeasy Blood Extraction Kit was used to extract genomic DNA from the blood cell samples. Ends trimmed: V by 6 bases, J by 4 bases; bases unmatched to a gene: 7. Its CDR3 holds 16 amino acids, cysteine through phenylalanine. Of all the DNA, just the CDR3 is kept, 48 bases in frame from base 1. CDR1 and CDR2, looked up from the germline V gene, are SNHLY and FYNNEI. The library came from the immunoSEQ multiplex PCR assay. For the multiplex PCR, a mixture combining 60 forward primers for TCR Vbeta segments and 13 reverse primers for TCR Jbeta segments was used. Amplification of the CDR3 region of rearranged TCR beta genes was performed with a multiplex PCR assay on genomic DNA. The Illumina HiSeq System was used to sequence the amplified TCR beta libraries as 87-base-pair reads. Under the source paper's analysis protocol: A later analysis tallied around 87 million unique TCR beta chains across the 550 to 850 repertoires, and around 9.9 million of those chains were shared by two or more donors. Raw reads were error-corrected and collapsed into unique sequences by a nearest-neighbor algorithm in which closely related sequences were merged to remove PCR and sequencing errors. CDR3 sequences were aligned to IMGT reference sequences to assign V, D and J gene segments. For a sequence to be retained, a match of at least six nucleotides was required to both a V gene segment and a J gene segment. A rearrangement counted as productive if the CDR3 had no stop codons and remained in frame with V and J, and every other rearrangement counted as non-productive. Following IMGT convention, CDR3 was defined as the stretch from the second conserved V-encoded cysteine to the conserved J-encoded phenylalanine. Sequences without an unambiguous match to a single V gene segment were excluded from the earlier analysis of 587 of the donors. In an earlier analysis of 587 of the donors, a V segment was called functional when productive rearrangements were above 56.7%, and segregating when the standard deviation between donors exceeded 5%. To diagnose cytomegalovirus status from the catalog of TCR beta chain sequences, a statistical classification framework was built. In a later analysis, V and J genes were assigned by comparing TCR nucleotide sequences against IMGT/GENE-DB human TR gene sequences. A later analysis assigned CDR3 sequences and most-parsimonious VDJ recombination scenarios with the TCRdist pipeline. In a later analysis, each TCR beta chain was defined by its CDR3 amino acid sequence together with its V-gene family, and reads lacking a unique V-gene family were excluded. In a later analysis, 450 to 600 highly shared, low-generation-probability nucleotide sequences were removed to address suspected cross-contamination and a sequencing artifact. For each public chain, a later analysis derived a clonal expansion index from normalized ranks of inferred template counts within each repertoire. In a later analysis, generation probabilities were computed with a VDJ recombination model fitted to out-of-frame rearrangements, and the resulting probabilities were checked against IGoR. In a later analysis, hypergeometric tests were used to score TCR-TCR, TCR-HLA and TCR-CMV co-occurrence, with a repertoire-size bias correction applied to TCR pairs. In a later analysis, false discovery rates were estimated by permuting HLA or CMV assignments 20 times. In a later analysis, co-occurring TCRs were grouped with DBSCAN, and TCRdist sequence similarity was added when clustering was performed within HLA-allele-positive subsets. Co-occurrence clustering excluded repertoires with fewer than 30,000 or more than 120,000 public chains, plus five with anomalous nucleotide sharing. TCRdb carries this immuneACCESS record with in-frame sequences only. Its versions omit some clonotypes, under half of them owing to an unresolved V gene in the studies checked, with the rest unexplained. From that table come the V and J calls and clone size; the DNA was used to work out D and trimming. The sample table on file contains under 150,000 clones. 2% to 3% of the sample comes from the top ten.

The receptor's source is a middle-aged man in good health and CMV-seronegative. Source material: PBMCs. The rearrangement joined TRBV2 to TRBJ2-7; a stretch of 15 junction bases matches TRBD2. This receptor has the CDR3 CASSPGLAGGIYEQYF. The DNA sequence is given as TGTGCCAGCAGCCCTGGACTAGCGGGGGGGATTTACGAGCAGTACTTC.